These T cell receptor beta chains were read from a single sample in a study of blood T cell repertoires in COVID-19. The assay was immunoSEQ multiplex PCR, and TCRdb's table has in-frame clones only and misses some. The sample has under 45,000 clones; around nine tenths are singletons. The source material was peripheral blood. These receptors all come from a human donor in a cohort sampled during active COVID-19. CDR3s include the opening cysteine and the closing phenylalanine or tryptophan. Fields, in order: D gene, clone size, J gene, V gene, CDR3 protein, CDR3 DNA. A D gene is named only where the DNA matches it firmly. Expanded clones get a size class; other rows say once, few or many, or leave the size out.

- - TRBJ1-4 TRBV30 CAWSGRAEKLFF TGTGCCTGGAGTGGGAGGGCTGAAAAACTGTTTTTT
TRBD1 once TRBJ2-7 TRBV30 CAWSVRTGGPAYEQYF TGTGCCTGGAGTGTTAGGACAGGGGGGCCGGCCTACGAGCAGTACTTC
- once TRBJ2-1 TRBV29-1 CSARTTSYNEQFF TGCAGCGCCCGAACAACCTCCTACAATGAGCAGTTCTTC
- - TRBJ2-6 TRBV19 CASSIVARGVLSGANVLTF TGTGCCAGTAGTATCGTCGCCAGGGGGGTACTTTCTGGGGCCAACGTCCTGACTTTC
TRBD2 - TRBJ2-5 TRBV2 CASSATIAGVTQYF TGTGCCAGCAGTGCTACGATAGCGGGGGTGACCCAGTACTTC
- - TRBJ1-6 TRBV7-3 CASSLDFSSPLHF TGTGCCAGCAGCTTAGACTTCAGTTCACCCCTCCACTTT
- - TRBJ1-5 TRBV12-3/TRBV12-4 CASGKSNQPQHF TGTGCCAGCGGCAAGAGCAATCAGCCCCAGCATTTT
TRBD2 - TRBJ2-7 TRBV5-1 CASSPLQASGSYEQYF TGCGCCAGCAGCCCTCTGCAGGCTAGCGGGAGTTACGAGCAGTACTTC
- - TRBJ1-1 TRBV7-2 CASSFAGMNTEAFF TGTGCCAGCAGCTTCGCCGGGATGAACACTGAAGCTTTCTTT
- - TRBJ2-2 TRBV25-1 CASSKRNTGELFF TGTGCCAGCAGTAAGAGGAACACCGGGGAGCTGTTTTTT
- - TRBJ2-7 TRBV30 CAWGRVATEQYF TGTGCCTGGGGCAGGGTCGCGACCGAGCAGTACTTC
- - TRBJ2-1 TRBV5-1 CASRLTTGKNEQFF TGCGCCAGCAGGCTTACTACAGGGAAGAATGAGCAGTTCTTC
- - TRBJ2-2 TRBV9 CASSVGGKGGELFF TGTGCCAGCAGCGTAGGAGGGAAGGGCGGGGAGCTGTTTTTT
- - TRBJ2-5 TRBV5-1 CASSGGNRGIGETQYF TGCGCCAGCAGCGGGGGGAACAGGGGCATCGGAGAGACCCAGTACTTC
TRBD2 - TRBJ2-1 TRBV5-8 CASSQPGLAGGNEQFF TGTGCCAGCAGCCAACCGGGACTAGCGGGGGGTAATGAGCAGTTCTTC
- - TRBJ2-5 TRBV27 CASRSGIPGETQYF TGTGCCAGCAGGTCCGGGATCCCGGGGGAGACCCAGTACTTC
- once TRBJ2-2 TRBV7-9 CASSLLNTGELFF TGTGCCAGCAGCTTACTCAACACCGGGGAGCTGTTTTTT
- - TRBJ1-2 TRBV5-6 CASSLVFKSRGPLGYGYTF TGTGCCAGCAGCTTGGTTTTTAAGTCCAGGGGCCCTTTGGGCTATGGCTACACCTTC
TRBD1 - TRBJ2-1 TRBV12-3/TRBV12-4 CASKSEQGNEQFF TGTGCCAGCAAGTCGGAACAGGGGAATGAGCAGTTCTTC
TRBD2 once TRBJ2-3 TRBV6-2/TRBV6-3 CASSWGLAGTQADTQYF TGTGCCAGCAGTTGGGGACTAGCGGGTACCCAAGCAGATACGCAGTATTTT
TRBD2 - TRBJ2-3 TRBV3-1/TRBV3-2 CASSPIAGGSTDTQYF TGTGCCAGCAGCCCTATAGCGGGAGGGTCCACAGATACGCAGTATTTT
- - TRBJ2-7 TRBV7-6 CASSPPRGQGGNEQYF TGTGCCAGCAGCCCCCCCCGCGGGCAGGGAGGCAACGAGCAGTACTTC
TRBD1 - TRBJ2-3 TRBV13 CASSLGFWDRGADTQYF TGTGCCAGCAGCTTAGGTTTTTGGGACAGGGGAGCAGATACGCAGTATTTT
TRBD2 once TRBJ2-7 TRBV3-1/TRBV3-2 CASSQTSRAYEQYF TGTGCCAGCAGCCAGACTAGCCGCGCCTACGAGCAGTACTTC
- - TRBJ2-5 TRBV18 CASSLSRELQYF TGTGCCAGCTCGCTTTCCCGGGAACTCCAGTACTTC
- - TRBJ2-7 TRBV7-9 CASSRDNAYEQYF TGTGCCAGCAGCCGGGACAATGCCTACGAGCAGTACTTC
- - TRBJ2-3 TRBV27 CASSLRAVGQLDTQYF TGTGCCAGCAGTTTAAGGGCCGTCGGACAGCTGGATACGCAGTATTTT
- - TRBJ1-3 TRBV6-1 CASSDIYSGNTIYF TGTGCCAGCAGTGATATCTACTCTGGAAACACCATATATTTT
TRBD2 - TRBJ2-5 TRBV2 CASGSSGFQETQYF TGTGCCAGCGGATCTAGCGGATTCCAAGAGACCCAGTACTTC
- - TRBJ2-7 TRBV9 CASSVASSRDYEQYF TGTGCCAGCAGCGTAGCGAGTAGCAGAGACTACGAGCAGTACTTC
- - TRBJ1-1 TRBV29-1 CSVRTGQNTEAFF TGCAGCGTCCGTACTGGTCAGAACACTGAAGCTTTCTTT
TRBD2 - TRBJ2-3 TRBV6-6 CASSRGGAVDTQYF TGTGCCAGCAGCCGCGGGGGGGCGGTAGATACGCAGTATTTT
TRBD2 - TRBJ2-7 TRBV9 CASSKTGLAGGNEQYF TGTGCCAGCAGCAAGACAGGGCTGGCGGGGGGGAACGAGCAGTACTTC
- - TRBJ2-3 TRBV7-8 CASSSPGTLTDTQYF TGTGCCAGCAGCTCGCCGGGAACTCTCACAGATACGCAGTATTTT
TRBD1 - TRBJ2-7 TRBV30 CAWSSTGTGGVYYEQYF TGTGCCTGGAGTTCAACCGGGACAGGGGGTGTATACTACGAGCAGTACTTC
- - TRBJ2-1 TRBV5-1 CASKEGRNYNEQFF TGCGCCAGCAAGGAGGGACGGAACTACAATGAGCAGTTCTTC
- few TRBJ2-5 TRBV4-1 CASSTEEGRETQYF TGCGCCAGCAGTACTGAGGAGGGTAGGGAGACCCAGTACTTC
- - TRBJ1-1 TRBV25-1 CASRQVNTEAFF TGTGCCAGCAGACAGGTAAACACTGAAGCTTTCTTT
TRBD1 - TRBJ2-5 TRBV7-7 CASSLTAGTGQETQYF TGTGCTAGCAGCTTAACCGCCGGGACAGGTCAAGAGACCCAGTACTTC